These 30 T cell receptor beta chains came from one sample sequenced in a study of CXCR3-negative and CXCR3-positive naive CD8 T cells. With UMI labels, 5' RACE was used to prepare the TRB cDNA libraries. After re-calling the 5' RACE reads, TCRdb lists one entry per CDR3 protein, DNA absent. The record lists fewer than 80,000 distinct CDR3 sequences, of which the ten most abundant hold about 4.4%. Sequencing input: naive CXCR3- CD8+ T cells from blood. The subset: CD45RO-CCR7+CD27+CD95- naive CD8+ T cells lacking CXCR3 (TNR3-). The receptors originated from a human donor in good health. Some clones in this sample may be carry-over from other donors' samples.

The chain joins TRBV7-6 to TRBJ2-5; the D call of TRBD1 rests on TCRdb alone, since no DNA is present to check it. From germline, CDR1 is SGHVS and CDR2 FNYEAQ. This CDR3 comprises 15 residues. This CDR3 reads CASSLGAGAGETQYF.

The rearrangement joins TRBV5-1 to TRBJ1-2; TCRdb designates TRBD1, a call that cannot be tested without DNA. This CDR3 spans 13 amino acids. Germline V gene lookup returns CDR1 SGHRS and CDR2 YFSETQ. The CDR3: CASSLWDRDGYTF.

The chain has TRBV6-5 and TRBJ1-4; TCRdb indicates TRBD1, and absent DNA this call remains unverified. Germline loops: CDR1 MNHEY, CDR2 SVGAGI. The CDR3 sequence is 14 residues long. CDR3 protein: CASSFLGGKKKLFF.

The rearrangement joins TRBV7-9 to TRBJ1-2; absent DNA, TCRdb's TRBD1 call cannot be checked. This CDR3 contains 15 residues. Germline V gene data show CDR1 as SEHNR and CDR2 as FQNEAQ (reference sequence). CDR3: CASSLPGQDYNGYTF.

The V call is TRBV20-1, the J call TRBJ2-7; TCRdb selects TRBD2, and the lack of DNA leaves this call unchecked. The germline CDR1 and CDR2 sequences are DFQATT and SNEGSKA (reference sequence). This CDR3 has 14 residues. This CDR3 reads CSARGVVGGYEQYF.

V usage is TRBV6-5 and J usage is TRBJ1-1; TCRdb indicates TRBD1, and absent DNA this call remains unverified. This CDR3 has 16 amino acids. CDR1 and CDR2 from the germline V gene are MNHEY and SVGAGI. The CDR3 sequence is CASSYPPPGPNTEAFF.

The chain is built from TRBV7-2 and TRBJ2-7; as DNA is missing, the TRBD2 call by TCRdb cannot be tested. The CDR3 is 16 residues long. Per germline, CDR1 SGHTA and CDR2 FQGNSA. CDR3 sequence reads: CASSSYRAPGSYEQYF.

The gene calls are TRBV6-5 and TRBJ1-1; no DNA is available, so the TRBD1 call from TCRdb remains unchecked. Germline CDR1 is MNHEY and CDR2 is SVGAGI. The length of the CDR3 is 14 residues. The CDR3 spells CASSLVTRGTEAFF.

The rearrangement links TRBV30 to TRBJ2-1. In germline, CDR1 is GTSNPN, CDR2 SVGIG (reference sequence). This CDR3 region has 15 residues. The CDR3: CAWSVSVDPYNEQFF.

The CDR3 protein is CSARETGITEAFF. J is TRBJ1-1 and V is TRBV20-1; TCRdb returns TRBD1, unconfirmable since there is no DNA. Germline V gives CDR1 DFQATT, CDR2 SNEGSKA (reference sequence). The CDR3 contains 13 residues.

The chain links TRBV29-1 to TRBJ2-3. In germline, CDR1 is SQVTM, CDR2 ANQGSEA. The CDR3 has 14 amino acids. CDR3 region: CSVVTISPTDTQYF.

This chain uses TRBV7-9 with TRBJ1-1. The V gene's germline CDR1 is SEHNR and CDR2 FQNEAQ (reference sequence). The CDR3 runs to 14 residues. The CDR3 here is CASSTTEGNTEAFF. The full variable domain, with the rest looked up from reference TRBV7-9 and TRBJ1-1, is DTGVSQNPRHKITKRGQNVTFRCDPISEHNRLYWYRQTLGQGPEFLTYFQNEAQLEKSRLLSDRFSAERPKGSFSTLEIQRTEQGDSAMYLCASSTTEGNTEAFFGQGTRLTVV.

This sequence joins TRBV2 and TRBJ1-5; the D gene TCRdb calls, TRBD1, cannot be checked with no DNA. CDR3 length equals 15 residues. Germline V gene sequence: CDR1 SNHLY, CDR2 FYNNEI. This CDR3 reads CASMRGSLSNQPQHF.

This CDR3 is CASSPETRGGETQYF. This chain uses TRBV18 with TRBJ2-5; TCRdb gives TRBD1 as the D gene, but with no DNA this cannot be confirmed. This CDR3 is 15 amino acids long. Germline V CDR1 and CDR2: KGHSH, LQKENI.

This sequence joins TRBV5-1 and TRBJ2-7; absent DNA, TCRdb's TRBD2 call cannot be checked. Germline V gene data show CDR1 as SGHRS and CDR2 as YFSETQ. CDR3 length equals 15 residues. The CDR3: CASSLGLAGVYEQYF.

This chain links TRBV28 with TRBJ2-1; TCRdb's D call, TRBD1, is unchecked because there is no DNA. This CDR3 comprises 14 residues. Germline V gene lookup returns CDR1 MDHEN and CDR2 SYDVKM. The CDR3 loop is CASSFPGRPNEQFF.

The chain joins TRBV23-1 to TRBJ1-1; TCRdb selects TRBD1, and the lack of DNA leaves this call unchecked. TRBV23-1 is an ORF; its function is uncertain. The CDR3 loop spans 13 amino acids. CDR3 protein: CASLREMNTEAFF.

The CDR3 sequence is CSVHRDTGELFF. J is TRBJ2-2 and V is TRBV29-1. Germline-derived CDR1 and CDR2 are SQVTM and ANQGSEA. The length of the CDR3 is 12 residues.

The rearrangement uses TRBV28 and TRBJ2-3; the TCRdb call, TRBD1, lacks DNA for checking. Germline V gives CDR1 MDHEN, CDR2 SYDVKM. The CDR3 is 14 residues long. The CDR3 is CASSPTGSTDTQYF.

The chain carries TRBV7-8 and TRBJ2-7; TCRdb calls TRBD1, which cannot be checked without DNA. Germline CDR1 and CDR2: SGHVS and FQNEAQ. The CDR3 is made up of 13 amino acids. Here the CDR3 reads CASGGADPYEQYF.

The V and J genes are TRBV10-2 and TRBJ1-1. Germline V gene sequence: CDR1 WSHSY, CDR2 SAAADI. The CDR3 sequence is 12 residues long. The CDR3 region is CASSPMNTEAFF.

This chain connects TRBV6-1 to TRBJ1-1; TCRdb calls TRBD1, which cannot be checked without DNA. Germline-derived CDR1 and CDR2 are MNHNS and SASEGT. CDR3 length: 15 amino acids. The CDR3 sequence is CASSGYAGAHTEAFF.

The rearrangement links TRBV7-2 to TRBJ1-5. The CDR3 totals 20 residues. Germline CDR1 reads SGHTA; CDR2 reads FQGNSA. The CDR3 is CASSLEISVLGMYSNQPQHF.

The CDR3 loop reads CASSLRDRGLQPQHF. The chain is built from TRBV7-2 and TRBJ1-5; TCRdb calls TRBD1, which cannot be checked without DNA. Germline V gene sequence: CDR1 SGHTA, CDR2 FQGNSA. The CDR3 totals 15 residues.

The chain links TRBV18 to TRBJ1-1. Germline CDR1 reads KGHSH; CDR2 reads LQKENI. This CDR3 contains 11 residues. CDR3 residues: CASSPDIEAFF.

This sequence joins TRBV7-2 and TRBJ2-1; TCRdb's assignment of TRBD1 cannot be checked, as there is no DNA. This CDR3 spans 15 amino acids. Germline V lookup: CDR1 SGHTA, CDR2 FQGNSA. The chain's CDR3 is CASSLGTGGIDEQFF.

The V gene is TRBV3-1, the J gene TRBJ2-5; TCRdb selects TRBD2, and the lack of DNA leaves this call unchecked. The V gene's germline CDR1 is LGHDT and CDR2 YNNKEL (reference sequence). The CDR3 runs to 15 residues. CDR3: CASSQEGWAGETQYF.

The rearrangement joins TRBV5-1 to TRBJ1-2; TCRdb indicates TRBD1, and absent DNA this call remains unverified. The CDR3 length is 15 residues. Germline values: CDR1 SGHRS, CDR2 YFSETQ. This CDR3 reads CASSSSDRGRYGYTF.

The gene calls are TRBV29-1 and TRBJ2-7; absent DNA, TCRdb's TRBD1 call cannot be checked. The CDR3 is 15 amino acids. Germline V gives CDR1 SQVTM, CDR2 ANQGSEA. The CDR3 sequence: CSVEVSDRDPYEQYF.

The chain has TRBV5-1 and TRBJ2-5; TCRdb reports TRBD1, a call that lacks DNA to check it against. The CDR3 consists of 16 residues. Germline V gene lookup returns CDR1 SGHRS and CDR2 YFSETQ. Here the CDR3 reads CASSTDDRFGQETQYF. Together with reference TRBV5-1 and TRBJ2-5, the CDR3 gives the full variable domain: KAGVTQTPRYLIKTRGQQVTLSCSPISGHRSVSWYQQTPGQGLQFLFEYFSETQRNKGNFPGRFSGRQFSNSRSEMNVSTLELGDSALYLCASSTDDRFGQETQYFGPGTRLLVL.